This record concerns one T cell receptor (beta chain) sequence. CD8+ and CD4+ T cells from blood underwent TCR beta sequencing, which was carried out in a high-throughput format. The multiple sclerosis control group comprised treatment-naive patients with stable or active relapsing-remitting disease. Negative isolation yielded the CD8+ and CD4+ T cells, while FACS enriched the TEMRA cells. Looked up from germline, CDR1 is MNHEY and CDR2 is SMNVEV (reference sequence). J was trimmed by 5 bases and V by 5 bases; bases with no gene match: 7. CDR3 size: 14 residues. The source of the sample is a study of CD8 T cells in Susac syndrome. Reverse transcription of roughly 0.5 to 1 ug RNA was performed with random hexamers. Across 54 Vbeta and 13 Jbeta, TCR beta CDR3 was amplified with immunoSEQ multiplex PCR. Using its own MiXCR run on the immunoSEQ multiplex PCR reads, TCRdb lists one record per CDR3 protein. The table records 250,000 to 300,000 distinct CDR3 sequences, around 89% of them present only once.

The sample taken for sequencing was CD8+ T cells from PBMCs. This receptor was obtained from a human donor with multiple sclerosis. This chain joins TRBV27 and TRBJ2-7, with 9 bases matching TRBD1. The CDR3 region is CASSPPGQGNEQYF. The CDR3 region has the DNA TGTGCCAGCAGTCCACCGGGACAGGGAAACGAGCAGTACTTC.